This TCR beta chain is drawn from a study of blood T cell repertoires in COVID-19. The overall study: PBMCs, B-cell-depleted T cells, or T cells were the source of the cDNA or gDNA that made up the material.

CDR1 is SGHTA and CDR2 is FQGNSA in the germline V gene. The CDR3 has 16 amino acids. V gave up 6 bases and J gave up 0 bases, with 15 bases separating them. Adults between roughly 18 and 95 years of age took part from 24 US areas. In the source study's methods: Amplification with reference gene primers provided the estimates of nucleated cell counts. Clones were sequenced by immunoSEQ multiplex PCR, and TCRdb holds only the in-frame ones, with some missing. V and J calls and clone size are copied from that table; D and trimming were computed from the DNA. The data show about 210,000 clones, with over 75% seen just once and around 4% held by the top ten.

Sample: PBMCs or T cells enriched from blood (not recorded which). The chain employs TRBV7-2 and TRBJ2-1; TRBD2 is a possible D gene (5 bases). The sequence was collected from a man aged 30 to 39 with acute COVID-19. The CDR3 reads CASRRARVGSYNEQFF. In nucleotides, the CDR3 is TGTGCCAGCAGGAGGGCGAGGGTTGGCTCCTACAATGAGCAGTTCTTC. The complete variable domain, with remaining parts taken from reference TRBV7-2 and TRBJ2-1, reads GAGVSQSPSNKVTEKGKDVELRCDPISGHTALYWYRQSLGQGLEFLIYFQGNSAPDKSGLPSDRFSAERTGGSVSTLTIQRTQQEDSAVYLCASRRARVGSYNEQFFGPGTRLTVL.